This entry describes one TCR beta chain. Libraries were prepared by immunoSEQ multiplex PCR; TCRdb keeps only in-frame clonotypes and omits some of them. This table holds around 20,000 clones, about four fifths found once. This sample is part of a study of blood T cell repertoires in COVID-19. As for the study in general: In each case, the material was cDNA or gDNA derived from T cells, B-cell-depleted T cells, or PBMCs.

Sequences were obtained from peripheral blood. The receptor was isolated from a human donor in a cohort sampled during active COVID-19.

The CDR3 coding sequence is TGTGCCAGCAGTTCACGCCGGACAGGGTTCAAAGCAAAAAATGAGCAGTTCTTC. This codes for CASSSRRTGFKAKNEQFF. The genes are TRBV28 and TRBJ2-1; 8 bases line up with TRBD1. The CDR3 is made up of 18 amino acids. V shed 4 bases, J shed 7 bases, and the junction held 18 bases outside the gene matches. The V gene's germline CDR1 is MDHEN and CDR2 SYDVKM.